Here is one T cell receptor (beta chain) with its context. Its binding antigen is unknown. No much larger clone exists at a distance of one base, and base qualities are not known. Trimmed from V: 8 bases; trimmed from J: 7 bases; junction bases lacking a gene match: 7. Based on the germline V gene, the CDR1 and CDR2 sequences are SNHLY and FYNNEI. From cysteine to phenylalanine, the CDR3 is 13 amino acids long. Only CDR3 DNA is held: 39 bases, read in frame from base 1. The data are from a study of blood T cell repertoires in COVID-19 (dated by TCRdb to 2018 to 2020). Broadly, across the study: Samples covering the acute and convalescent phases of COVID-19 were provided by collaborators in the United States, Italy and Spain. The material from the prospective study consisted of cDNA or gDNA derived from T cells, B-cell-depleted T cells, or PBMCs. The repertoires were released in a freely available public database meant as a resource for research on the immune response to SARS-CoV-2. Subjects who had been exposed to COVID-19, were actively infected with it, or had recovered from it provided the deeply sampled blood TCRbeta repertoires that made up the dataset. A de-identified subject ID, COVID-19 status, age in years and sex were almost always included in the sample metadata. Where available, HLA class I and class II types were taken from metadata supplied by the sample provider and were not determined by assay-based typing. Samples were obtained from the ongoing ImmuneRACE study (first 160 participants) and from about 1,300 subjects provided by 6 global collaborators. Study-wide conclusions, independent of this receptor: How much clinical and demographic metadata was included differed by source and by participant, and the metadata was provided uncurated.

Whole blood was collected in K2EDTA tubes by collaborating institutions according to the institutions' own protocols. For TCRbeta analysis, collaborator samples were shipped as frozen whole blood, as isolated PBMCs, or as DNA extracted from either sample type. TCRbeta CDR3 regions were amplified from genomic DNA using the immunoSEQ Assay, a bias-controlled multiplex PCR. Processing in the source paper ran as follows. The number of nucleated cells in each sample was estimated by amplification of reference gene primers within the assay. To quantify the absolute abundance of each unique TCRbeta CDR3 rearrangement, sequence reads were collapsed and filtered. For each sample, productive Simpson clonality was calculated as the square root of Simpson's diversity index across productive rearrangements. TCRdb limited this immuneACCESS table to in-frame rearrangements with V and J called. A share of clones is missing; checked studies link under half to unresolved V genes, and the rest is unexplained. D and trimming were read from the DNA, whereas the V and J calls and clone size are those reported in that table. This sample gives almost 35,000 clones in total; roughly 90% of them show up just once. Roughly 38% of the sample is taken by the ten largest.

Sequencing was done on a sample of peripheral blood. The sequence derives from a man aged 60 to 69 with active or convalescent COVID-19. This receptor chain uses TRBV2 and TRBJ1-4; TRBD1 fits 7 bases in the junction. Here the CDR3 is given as CASHRGSREKLFF. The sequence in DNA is TGTGCCAGCCACAGGGGCAGTCGTGAAAAACTGTTTTTT.